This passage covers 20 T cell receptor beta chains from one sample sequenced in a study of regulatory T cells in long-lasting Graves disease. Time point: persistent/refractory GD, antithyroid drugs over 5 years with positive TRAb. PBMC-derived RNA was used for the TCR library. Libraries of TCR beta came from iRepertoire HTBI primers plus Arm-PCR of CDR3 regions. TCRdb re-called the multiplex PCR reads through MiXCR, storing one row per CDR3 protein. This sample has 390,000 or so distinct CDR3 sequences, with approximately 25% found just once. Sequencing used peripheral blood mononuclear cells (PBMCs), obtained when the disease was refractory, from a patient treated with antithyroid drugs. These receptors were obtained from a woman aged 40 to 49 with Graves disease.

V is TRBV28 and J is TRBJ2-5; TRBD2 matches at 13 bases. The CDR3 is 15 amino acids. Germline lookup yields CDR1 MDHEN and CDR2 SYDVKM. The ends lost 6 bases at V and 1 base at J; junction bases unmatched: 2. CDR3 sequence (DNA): TGTGCCAGCAGACTAGCGGGAGGGTTCCAAGAGACCCAGTACTTC. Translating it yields CASRLAGGFQETQYF.

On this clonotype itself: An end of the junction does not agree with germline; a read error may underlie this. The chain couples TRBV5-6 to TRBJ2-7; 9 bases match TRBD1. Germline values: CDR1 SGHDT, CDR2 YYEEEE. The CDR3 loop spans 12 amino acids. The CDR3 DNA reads TGTGCCAGCAGCCAAGGGACAGGGAGAATTGTCTTC. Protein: CASSQGTGRIVF.

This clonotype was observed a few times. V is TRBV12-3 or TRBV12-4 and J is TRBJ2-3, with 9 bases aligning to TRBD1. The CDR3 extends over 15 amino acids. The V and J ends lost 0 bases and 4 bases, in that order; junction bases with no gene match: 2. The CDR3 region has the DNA TGTGCCAGCAGTTTAGCGGGACAGGGTTCAGATACGCAGTATTTT. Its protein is CASSLAGQGSDTQYF.

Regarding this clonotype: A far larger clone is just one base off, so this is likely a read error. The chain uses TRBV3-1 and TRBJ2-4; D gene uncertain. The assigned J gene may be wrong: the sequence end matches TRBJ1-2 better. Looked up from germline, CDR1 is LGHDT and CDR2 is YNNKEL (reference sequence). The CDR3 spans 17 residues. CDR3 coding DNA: TGTGCCAGCAGCGCGTCTACAGCCGAACCCTTAGTCTGTGGCTACACCTTC. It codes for CASSASTAEPLVCGYTF.

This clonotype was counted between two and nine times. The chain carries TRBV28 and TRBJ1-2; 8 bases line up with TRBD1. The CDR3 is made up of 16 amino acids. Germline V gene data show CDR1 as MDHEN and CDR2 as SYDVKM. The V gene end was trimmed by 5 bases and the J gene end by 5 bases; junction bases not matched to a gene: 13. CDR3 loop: CASSPRTGKAEYGYTF. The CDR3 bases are TGTGCCAGCAGTCCACGGACAGGGAAGGCCGAGTATGGCTACACCTTC.

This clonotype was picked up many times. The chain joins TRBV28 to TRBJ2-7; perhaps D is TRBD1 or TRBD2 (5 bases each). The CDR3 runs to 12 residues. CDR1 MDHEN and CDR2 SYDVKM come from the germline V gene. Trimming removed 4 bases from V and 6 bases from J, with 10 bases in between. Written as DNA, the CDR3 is TGTGCCAGCAGTTGGGGGATACGCGAGCAGTACTTC. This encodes CASSWGIREQYF.

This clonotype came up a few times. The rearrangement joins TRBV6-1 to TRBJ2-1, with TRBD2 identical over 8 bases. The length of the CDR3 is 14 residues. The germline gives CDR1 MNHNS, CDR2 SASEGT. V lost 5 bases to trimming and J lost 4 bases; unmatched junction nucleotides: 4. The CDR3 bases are TGTGCCAGCAGTCCCACTAGCGGTTACAATGAGCAGTTCTTC. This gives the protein CASSPTSGYNEQFF.

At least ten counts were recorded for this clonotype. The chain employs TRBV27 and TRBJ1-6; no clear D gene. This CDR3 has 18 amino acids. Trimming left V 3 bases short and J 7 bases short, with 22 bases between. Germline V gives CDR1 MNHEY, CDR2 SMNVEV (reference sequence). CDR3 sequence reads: CASSFRLETLASNSPLHF. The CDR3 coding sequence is TGTGCCAGCAGTTTCCGTCTGGAGACATTGGCCTCCAATTCACCCCTCCACTTT.

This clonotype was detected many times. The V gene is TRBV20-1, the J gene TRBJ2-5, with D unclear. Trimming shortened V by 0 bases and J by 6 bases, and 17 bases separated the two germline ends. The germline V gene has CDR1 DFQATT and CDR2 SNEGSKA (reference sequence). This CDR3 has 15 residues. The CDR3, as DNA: TGCAGTGCTAGAGATCATGGTTTGGTGAGAAAGACCCAGTACTTC. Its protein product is CSARDHGLVRKTQYF.

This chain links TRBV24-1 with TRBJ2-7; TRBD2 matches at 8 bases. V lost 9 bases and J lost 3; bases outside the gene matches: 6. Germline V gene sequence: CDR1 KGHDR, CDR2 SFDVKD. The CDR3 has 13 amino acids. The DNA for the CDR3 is TGTGCCACCCAACGGGAGGGGAGCTACGAGCAGTACTTC. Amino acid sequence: CATQREGSYEQYF.

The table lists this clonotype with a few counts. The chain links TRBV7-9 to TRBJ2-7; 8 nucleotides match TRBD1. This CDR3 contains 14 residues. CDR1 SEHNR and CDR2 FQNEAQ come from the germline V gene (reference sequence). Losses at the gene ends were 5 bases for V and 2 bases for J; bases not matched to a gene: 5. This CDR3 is CASSPGQAPYEQYF. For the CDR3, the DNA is TGTGCCAGCAGCCCGGGACAGGCCCCCTACGAGCAGTACTTC.

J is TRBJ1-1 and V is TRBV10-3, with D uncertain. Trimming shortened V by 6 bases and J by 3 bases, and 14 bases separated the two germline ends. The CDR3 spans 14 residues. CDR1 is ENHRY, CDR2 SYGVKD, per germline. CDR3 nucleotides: TGTGCCATCAGGAGTGCCGCCGCGGACACTGAAGCTTTCTTT. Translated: CAIRSAAADTEAFF.

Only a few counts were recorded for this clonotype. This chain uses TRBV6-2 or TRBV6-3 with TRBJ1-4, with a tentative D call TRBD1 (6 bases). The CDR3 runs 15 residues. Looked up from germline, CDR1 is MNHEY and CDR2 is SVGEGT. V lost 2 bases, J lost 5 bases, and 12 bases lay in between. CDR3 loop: CASSYVRGLNEKLFF. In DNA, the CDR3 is TGTGCCAGCAGTTACGTCCGGGGGCTGAATGAAAAACTGTTTTTT.

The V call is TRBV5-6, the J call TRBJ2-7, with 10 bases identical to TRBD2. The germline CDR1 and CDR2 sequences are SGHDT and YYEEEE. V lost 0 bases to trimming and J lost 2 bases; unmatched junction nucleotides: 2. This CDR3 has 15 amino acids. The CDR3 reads CASSLGGLATYEQYF. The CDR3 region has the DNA TGTGCCAGCAGCTTGGGGGGACTAGCGACCTACGAGCAGTACTTC.

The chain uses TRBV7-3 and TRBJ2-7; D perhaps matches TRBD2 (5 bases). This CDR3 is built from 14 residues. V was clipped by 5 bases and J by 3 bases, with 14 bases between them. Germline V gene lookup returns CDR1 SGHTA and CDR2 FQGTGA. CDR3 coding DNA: TGTGCCAGCAGCCCCACAGAAAGCGGCTACGAGCAGTACTTC. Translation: CASSPTESGYEQYF.

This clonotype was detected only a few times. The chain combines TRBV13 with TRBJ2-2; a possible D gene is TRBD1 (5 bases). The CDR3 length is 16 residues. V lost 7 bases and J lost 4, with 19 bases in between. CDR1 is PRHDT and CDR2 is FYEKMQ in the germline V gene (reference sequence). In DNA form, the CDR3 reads TGTGCCAGCACCGGCCTCTCAGGGCCGGGCACCGGGGAGCTGTTTTTT. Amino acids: CASTGLSGPGTGELFF. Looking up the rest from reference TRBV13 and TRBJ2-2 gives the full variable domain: AAGVIQSPRHLIKEKRETATLKCYPIPRHDTVYWYQQGPGQDPQFLISFYEKMQSDKGSIPDRFSAQQFSDYHSELNMSSLELGDSALYFCASTGLSGPGTGELFFGEGSRLTVL.

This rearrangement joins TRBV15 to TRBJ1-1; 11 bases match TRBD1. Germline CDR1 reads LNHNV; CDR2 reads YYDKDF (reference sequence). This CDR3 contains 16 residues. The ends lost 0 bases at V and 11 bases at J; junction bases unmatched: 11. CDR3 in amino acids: CATSRDYGTGGNSAFF. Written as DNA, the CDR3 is TGTGCCACCAGCAGAGATTACGGGACAGGGGGTAATAGCGCTTTCTTT.

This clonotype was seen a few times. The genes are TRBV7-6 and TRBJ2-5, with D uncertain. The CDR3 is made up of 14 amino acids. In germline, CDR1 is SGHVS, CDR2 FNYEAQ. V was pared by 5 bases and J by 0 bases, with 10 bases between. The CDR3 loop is CASSQHRYQETQYF. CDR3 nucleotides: TGTGCCAGCAGCCAACACCGGTACCAAGAGACCCAGTACTTC.

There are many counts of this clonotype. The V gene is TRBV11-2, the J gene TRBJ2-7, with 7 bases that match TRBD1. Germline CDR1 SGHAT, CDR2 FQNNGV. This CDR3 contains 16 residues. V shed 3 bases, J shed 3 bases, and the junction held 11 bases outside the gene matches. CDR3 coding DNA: TGTGCCAGCAGCTTGATATCACTGGGACAGAGCTACGAGCAGTACTTC. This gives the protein CASSLISLGQSYEQYF.

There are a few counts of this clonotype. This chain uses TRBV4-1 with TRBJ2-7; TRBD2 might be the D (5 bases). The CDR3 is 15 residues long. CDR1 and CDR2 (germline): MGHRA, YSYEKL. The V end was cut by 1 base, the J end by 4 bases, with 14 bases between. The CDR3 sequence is CASSQAPADWYEQYF. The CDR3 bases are TGCGCCAGCAGCCAAGCACCCGCGGACTGGTACGAGCAGTACTTC.